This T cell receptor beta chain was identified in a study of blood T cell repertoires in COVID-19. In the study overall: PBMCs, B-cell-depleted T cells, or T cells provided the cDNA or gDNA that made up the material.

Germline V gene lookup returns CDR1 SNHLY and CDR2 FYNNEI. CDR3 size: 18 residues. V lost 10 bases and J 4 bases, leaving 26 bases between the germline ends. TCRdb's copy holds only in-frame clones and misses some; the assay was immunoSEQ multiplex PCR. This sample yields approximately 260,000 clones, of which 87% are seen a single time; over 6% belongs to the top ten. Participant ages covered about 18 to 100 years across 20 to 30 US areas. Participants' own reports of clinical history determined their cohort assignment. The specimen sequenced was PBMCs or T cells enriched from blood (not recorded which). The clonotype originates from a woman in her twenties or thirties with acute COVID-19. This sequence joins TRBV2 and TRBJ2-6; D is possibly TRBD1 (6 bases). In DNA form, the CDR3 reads TGTGCCATGTGGGCCCCGGGACACAAAAATCCCGGGGCCAACGTCCTGACTTTC. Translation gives CAMWAPGHKNPGANVLTF. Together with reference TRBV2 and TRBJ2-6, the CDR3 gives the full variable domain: EPEVTQTPSHQVTQMGQEVILRCVPISNHLYFYWYRQILGQKVEFLVSFYNNEISEKSEIFDDQFSVERPDGSNFTLKIRSTKLEDSAMYFCAMWAPGHKNPGANVLTFGAGSRLTVL.